A selection of T cell receptor delta chains follows, all from one sample in a study of Vδ1+ human thymocytes. TCRdb re-identified clones in the multiplex PCR reads via CATT. The table lists roughly 55,000 delta-chain clones, approximately 16% of them singletons. Sample: Vdelta1+ gamma-delta thymocytes from the thymus. The receptors come from a boy under two years old who had congenital heart surgery. Each CDR3 is given with its conserved first and last residue. The order of the fields is clone size, J gene, D gene, V gene, CDR3 DNA, CDR3 protein. D genes are given only for firm matches. Not all rows give a size; the values are once, few, many and, for expanded clones, a class.

.,TRDJ1,TRDD3,TRDV1,TGTGCTCTTGGGGAGCCTACACGTTGGCCTCCCTCGTACTGGGGGATATCCTCCAGGACCGATAAACTCATCTTT,CALGEPTRWPPSYWGISSRTDKLIF
few,TRDJ1,TRDD3,TRDV3,TGTGCCTTTGATGGGTGGGGGATCTCCGATAAACTCATCTTT,CAFDGWGISDKLIF
.,TRDJ1,TRDD3,TRDV1,TGTGCTCTTGGGCCTTCGTCGCCCCACTGGGGGAGATACACCGATAAACTCATCTTT,CALGPSSPHWGRYTDKLIF
few,TRDJ1,.,TRDV1,TGTGCTCTTGGGAACCCCTGGGCTTACATATGGACCGATAAACTCATCTTT,CALGNPWAYIWTDKLIF
.,TRDJ1,TRDD3,TRDV1,TGTGCTCTTGGGGAAGGTCCTACTGGGGGATACTTAAAGTACACCGATAAACTCATCTTT,CALGEGPTGGYLKYTDKLIF
few,TRDJ1,TRDD3,TRDV1,TGTGCTCTTGGGGAACTAGGTGTCGCTGGGGGATATGCCTTTAAACTCATCTTT,CALGELGVAGGYAFKLIF
.,TRDJ1,.,TRDV1,TGTGCTCTTGGGGAAGGTCGTCTCCTAGGACTGAGGGATGATGGCACCGATAAACTCATCTTT,CALGEGRLLGLRDDGTDKLIF
few,TRDJ2,.,TRDV1,TGTGCTCTTGGGGAATGGGTCTGGTCTTTGACAGCACAACTCTTCTTT,CALGEWVWSLTAQLFF
few,TRDJ1,TRDD3,TRDV1,TGTGCTCTTGGGGAACTGACGTCTCCCGACTGGGGGACCCGCTACACCGATAAACTCATCTTT,CALGELTSPDWGTRYTDKLIF
few,TRDJ1,.,TRDV1,TGTGCTCTTGGGGAACTAGCGGGCTTCCTACGACGTGGGGGACGTAAACTCATCTTT,CALGELAGFLRRGGRKLIF
.,TRDJ4,.,TRDV1,TGTGCTCTTGATCGGGGACCCCTGATCTTT,CALDRGPLIF
.,TRDJ1,TRDD3,TRDV1,TGTGCTCTTGGGGAACCCTATTCTGACAGTGACTACGTCGGGATACACCTCGATAAACTCATCTTT,CALGEPYSDSDYVGIHLDKLIF
.,TRDJ1,TRDD3,TRDV1,TGTGCTCTTGGGGAACTAGGGACGTACTGGGGGATCTACACCGATAAACTCATCTTT,CALGELGTYWGIYTDKLIF
.,TRDJ3,TRDD3,TRDV2,TGTGCCTGTGACACAGCTTTGGGGGATACGCTCGCCGCCTGGGACACCCGACAGATGTTTTTC,CACDTALGDTLAAWDTRQMFF
few,TRDJ1,TRDD3,TRDV1,TGTGCTCTTGGGGAACATCTCCCTCCTACCCTGGGGGATTGCACCGATAAACTCATCTTT,CALGEHLPPTLGDCTDKLIF
.,TRDJ2,TRDD2,TRDV1,TGTGCTCTTGGGGAACGTGCTTCCTACAGATGCACGACAGCACAACTCTTCTTT,CALGERASYRCTTAQLFF
once,TRDJ1,TRDD3,TRDV1,TGTGCTCTTGGGGAAGTCCGAGGTGGGATACGCGGGAAAACGTACACCGATAAACTCATCTTT,CALGEVRGGIRGKTYTDKLIF
few,TRDJ1,TRDD2,TRDV1,TGTGCTCTTGGGGAATATCCCTTCCTTCTAGCCCTATACACCGATAAACTCATCTTT,CALGEYPFLLALYTDKLIF
.,TRDJ1,.,TRDV1,TGTGCTCTTGGGGACCGGATGTTTTGGGGGGCCCCGGGGCATAAACTCATCTTT,CALGDRMFWGAPGHKLIF
few,TRDJ1,.,TRDV1,TGTGCTCTTGGGGAACTTTATCAGCGCTATAGGGATATCACCGATAAACTCATCTTT,CALGELYQRYRDITDKLIF
.,TRDJ1,TRDD3,TRDV1,TGTGCTCTTGGGGAACCAAGGTTGCACTGGGGGATACGGTACACCGATAAACTCATCTTT,CALGEPRLHWGIRYTDKLIF
few,TRDJ1,.,TRDV1,TGTGCTCTTGGGGAATTAATGTGGGGAGATTACACCGATAAACTCATCTTT,CALGELMWGDYTDKLIF
.,TRDJ1,.,TRDV1,TGTGCTCTTGGGGAACTAGATCCGATCGCGAGGTTCCGTTTTGCCGATAAACTCATCTTT,CALGELDPIARFRFADKLIF
.,TRDJ1,TRDD3,TRDV1,TGTGCTCTTGGGGAAAAGCGGACGGGGGGGATCACCGATAAACTCATCTTT,CALGEKRTGGITDKLIF
.,TRDJ1,TRDD3,TRDV1,TGTGCTCTCCCCACAAACCCTTGGTGCTGGGGGAACGACACCGATAAACTCATCTTT,CALPTNPWCWGNDTDKLIF
once,TRDJ1,TRDD3,TRDV1,TGTGCTCTTGGGGAACCCTGGCGGGGGATACACTTCGGGACCGATAAACTCATCTTT,CALGEPWRGIHFGTDKLIF
.,TRDJ1,TRDD3,TRDV1,TGTGCTCTTGGGGGACTACCTTCCCCGTTTTCTGGGGGATACACCGATAAACTCATCTTT,CALGGLPSPFSGGYTDKLIF
few,TRDJ1,TRDD3,TRDV1,TGTGCTCTTGGTGACCTACGATACTGGGGGACCGATAAACTCATCTTT,CALGDLRYWGTDKLIF
few,TRDJ1,.,TRDV1,TGTGCTCTTGGGAAGGGGCGATTCACCGATAAACTCATCTTT,CALGKGRFTDKLIF
.,TRDJ1,TRDD3,TRDV1,TGTGCTCTTGGGGAACTAATTCAAATCAGACTGGGGGAACTACTATGTCACACCGATAAACTCATCTTT,CALGELIQIRLGELLCHTDKLIF
.,TRDJ1,.,TRDV1,TGTGCTCTTGGGGAACTACCCTCCATATACTGGGATAACACCGATAAACTCATCTTT,CALGELPSIYWDNTDKLIF
few,TRDJ1,.,TRDV1,TGTGCTCTTGAGTCATTTGCTGGAGGACCCCGGAAGGACCCCGATAAACTCATCTTT,CALESFAGGPRKDPDKLIF
few,TRDJ4,.,TRDV2,TGTGCCTGTGACACCGGTTGGGATACCAGACCCCTGATCTTT,CACDTGWDTRPLIF
few,TRDJ1,TRDD3,TRDV2,TGTGCCTTTCCTCTGGGGGATACGGACGATAAACTCATCTTT,CAFPLGDTDDKLIF
.,TRDJ1,.,TRDV1,TGTGCTCTTGGGGGGGTTCCCCGGGTCGGTAAACTCATCTTT,CALGGVPRVGKLIF
.,TRDJ2,.,TRDV1,TGTGCTCTTGGGAATTTTCCTAATTGGGGGAAAGGCGCTTCTTTGACAGCACAACTCTTCTTT,CALGNFPNWGKGASLTAQLFF
.,TRDJ1,TRDD3,TRDV1,TGTGCTCTTGGGGAACCTAGGGGTTCCCCACTGGGGGATAGGAAGGGCACCGATAAACTCATCTTT,CALGEPRGSPLGDRKGTDKLIF
few,TRDJ1,.,TRDV1,TGTGCTCTTGGGGAAGGCGCCGTCCTCCTGGGGCCCTACACCGATAAACTCATCTTT,CALGEGAVLLGPYTDKLIF
few,TRDJ1,.,TRDV1,TGTGCTCTTGGGGAACTCCGGCTACGCATAACCGATAAACTCATCTTT,CALGELRLRITDKLIF
.,TRDJ1,TRDD3,TRDV1,TGTGCTCTTGGGTCCCCAAACGTACTGGGGGATAGTGTGGACAAGGCCGATAAACTCATCTTT,CALGSPNVLGDSVDKADKLIF
.,TRDJ1,.,TRDV1,TGTGCTCTTGGGGAACTAACCCCACCTACGGAGGAAAGGGTACTGGATAAACTCATCTTT,CALGELTPPTEERVLDKLIF
few,TRDJ1,.,TRDV1,TGTGCTCTTGGGGAACTAGAGCGCTCGAGTCCCCAACGCACAAGGGGCCCTCCCTACACCGATAAACTCATCTTT,CALGELERSSPQRTRGPPYTDKLIF
.,TRDJ1,.,TRDV1,TGTGCTCTTGGGGAACGTGGCCTTCCTAAATTTCTTGGGGGACCTTACACCGATAAACTCATCTTT,CALGERGLPKFLGGPYTDKLIF
.,TRDJ1,TRDD3,TRDV2,TGTGCCTGTAATGGAGGATACGCGGTTCCTGACACCGATAAACTCATCTTT,CACNGGYAVPDTDKLIF
.,TRDJ1,TRDD3,TRDV1,TGTGCTCTTGGGGAACTTGGGTATATACTGGGGGATACGAAGTACACCGATAAACTCATCTTT,CALGELGYILGDTKYTDKLIF
.,TRDJ1,TRDD3,TRDV1,TGTGCTCTTGGGGAGAGGAGTTCCTACCTCATCTACTGGGGGATACCGAGGACCGATAAACTCATCTTT,CALGERSSYLIYWGIPRTDKLIF
few,TRDJ1,.,TRDV1,TGTGCTCTTGGGGACCCTTCCTGTTTCCCCCCTGTGCCCTGTCTCGCTGGGGGACCGTACACCGATAGACTCATCTTT,CALGDPSCFPPVPCLAGGPYTDRLIF
few,TRDJ1,TRDD3,TRDV1,TGTGCTCTTGGGGCCCTCCCCACTGGGGGATACAGCGATAAACTCATCTTT,CALGALPTGGYSDKLIF
medium-sized,TRDJ1,.,TRDV2,TGTGCCTGTGACACTCTATGCGATAAACTCATCTTT,CACDTLCDKLIF
.,TRDJ1,TRDD3,TRDV1,TGTGCTCTTGGGGATCGCCTCCACCTGGGGGATACTGGCAGATGCACCGATAAACTCATCTTT,CALGDRLHLGDTGRCTDKLIF
.,TRDJ1,.,TRDV1,TGTGCTCTTGGGGAAGGTGTCCTACTGGCTCGAATTAAGTTATCCGATAAACTCATCTTT,CALGEGVLLARIKLSDKLIF
.,TRDJ1,TRDD3,TRDV1,TGTGCTCTTGGGGAACTGGGGCTTCCCATATTAGGGGATACTCTCAAACTCATCTTT,CALGELGLPILGDTLKLIF
.,TRDJ1,TRDD3,TRDV1,TGTGCTCTTGGGGAGCCTTGTTCCCTACGCGGGGGATATACATACACCGATAAACTCATCTTT,CALGEPCSLRGGYTYTDKLIF